Listed below are T cell receptor beta chains from one sample, sequenced in a study of OX40 agonist ivuxolimab in advanced cancers. The assay was immunoSEQ multiplex PCR, and TCRdb's table has in-frame clones only and misses some. The data show about 45,000 clones, around 80% seen once. The sample in question was CD4+ or CD8+ T cells sorted from blood, obtained in a trial of the OX40 agonist ivuxolimab. The source is an adult with an advanced solid tumor such as melanoma, head and neck, liver or kidney cancer. Each CDR3 is given with its conserved first and last residue. D genes are given only for firm matches. Clone size is not always given. Where it is, it says once, few, many or a class for expanded clones.

clone size	V gene	D gene	J gene	CDR3 DNA	CDR3 protein
NA	TRBV19	NA	TRBJ2-7	TGTGCCAGTAGTAGCGCAGGGGGAGGGGCCTACGAGCAGTACTTC	CASSSAGGGAYEQYF
NA	TRBV21-1	NA	TRBJ1-1	TGTGCCAGCAGCGCTGACAGGGGGCGCACGATTGAGGACACTGAAGCTTTCTTT	CASSADRGRTIEDTEAFF
NA	TRBV6-1	NA	TRBJ1-4	TGTGCCAGCAGTTCATGGGGTACGAGGGAAAAACTGTTTTTT	CASSSWGTREKLFF
NA	TRBV11-2	TRBD1	TRBJ2-2	TGTGCCAGCAGCTTAAGGGACAGGGCCCTCACCGGGGAGCTGTTTTTT	CASSLRDRALTGELFF
NA	TRBV4-1	NA	TRBJ2-1	TGCGCCAGCAGCACTCGGGACCTCAAGAGCTCCTACAATGAGCAGTTCTTC	CASSTRDLKSSYNEQFF
once	TRBV15	NA	TRBJ2-1	TGTGCCACCAGCAGAGATCTCGGCGGCCCCTACAATGAGCAGTTCTTC	CATSRDLGGPYNEQFF
NA	TRBV10-3	TRBD1	TRBJ1-6	TGTGCCATCATCCTCAGGGGGTCCTATAATTCACCCCTCCACTTT	CAIILRGSYNSPLHF
NA	TRBV9	NA	TRBJ1-5	TGTGCCAGCAGCGTAGGGCTAAATAGCAATCAGCCCCAGCATTTT	CASSVGLNSNQPQHF
once	TRBV19	NA	TRBJ2-1	TGTGCCAGTAGTATTACAGGGTTTCGTTCCTACAATGAGCAGTTCTTC	CASSITGFRSYNEQFF
NA	TRBV7-2	NA	TRBJ1-1	TGTGCCAGCAGCTTAGAACAGAACACTGAAGCTTTCTTT	CASSLEQNTEAFF
once	TRBV4-3	TRBD2	TRBJ2-1	TGCGCCAGCAGCCAAGGTCTAGCGGGGGAGGGTGAGCAGTTCTTC	CASSQGLAGEGEQFF
NA	TRBV7-2	NA	TRBJ1-1	TGTGCCAGCAGCTTAGAGGGAGCGGACACTGAAGCTTTCTTT	CASSLEGADTEAFF
NA	TRBV7-2	TRBD1	TRBJ1-5	TGTGCCAGCAGCCCCGGGACAGGGGGCGGCAATCAGCCCCAGCATTTT	CASSPGTGGGNQPQHF
once	TRBV2	TRBD2	TRBJ2-1	TGTGCCAGCAGCACACTAGCGGGAGTAATAGATGAGCAGTTCTTC	CASSTLAGVIDEQFF
NA	TRBV6-6	NA	TRBJ2-7	TGTGCCAGCATGAAGCCGTTAGGGGAGCAGTACTTC	CASMKPLGEQYF
NA	TRBV5-6	TRBD1	TRBJ1-5	TGTGCCAGCAGCCGGCGAGACAGGGGGCGAAGCAATCAGCCCCAGCATTTT	CASSRRDRGRSNQPQHF
NA	TRBV4-2	NA	TRBJ1-1	TGTGCCAGCAGCTTGGACAGAAACACTGAAGCTTTCTTT	CASSLDRNTEAFF
NA	TRBV6-1	TRBD1	TRBJ2-7	TGTGCCAGCAGTTATCCGGGACAGTCCTACGAGCAGTACTTC	CASSYPGQSYEQYF
NA	TRBV7-9	NA	TRBJ1-4	TGTGCCAGCGTACCGGGCTGGAGGCCAAATGAAAAACTGTTTTTT	CASVPGWRPNEKLFF
NA	TRBV29-1	TRBD2	TRBJ2-7	TGCAGCGTTGAAGTGGGGGGGGTCGAGCAGTACTTC	CSVEVGGVEQYF
NA	TRBV30	NA	TRBJ1-2	TGTGCCTGGAGTAAGTCCATCCTTCGGTATGGCTACACCTTC	CAWSKSILRYGYTF
NA	TRBV5-1	TRBD2	TRBJ2-1	TGCGCCAGCTCCTCCCAAGCGGGGGTAGGGAATGAGCAGTTCTTC	CASSSQAGVGNEQFF
NA	TRBV10-1	TRBD2	TRBJ2-7	TGCGCCAGCAGGGCCGGGACTAGCGGGAGGGGAGTCTACGAGCAGTACTTC	CASRAGTSGRGVYEQYF
NA	TRBV7-9	NA	TRBJ1-2	TGTGCCAGCAGCTTATTGGTGGCAGAAGTTTATGGCTACACCTTC	CASSLLVAEVYGYTF
few	TRBV4-3	TRBD1	TRBJ1-5	TGCGCCAGCAGCCATGGTACAGGGGGCGCGGAGCCCCAGCATTTT	CASSHGTGGAEPQHF
NA	TRBV5-1	TRBD2	TRBJ2-7	TGCGCCAGCAGGATAGATACTAGCGCCTCTCTCCCTAGGGAGCAGTACTTC	CASRIDTSASLPREQYF
NA	TRBV12-5	NA	TRBJ2-5	TGTGCTAGTGGTTTGGGGGCGGGCCAAGAGACCCAGTACTTC	CASGLGAGQETQYF
NA	TRBV2	TRBD2	TRBJ2-1	TGTGCCAGCCGCGGGACTAGCGTGAGTGAGCAGTTCTTC	CASRGTSVSEQFF
few	TRBV9	NA	TRBJ2-3	TGTGCCAGCAGCGTAGATGGAGGGACAGATACGCAGTATTTT	CASSVDGGTDTQYF
NA	TRBV5-1	NA	TRBJ2-1	TGCGCCAGCAGCAACCTACAGGGTACGAAGGATGAGCAGTTCTTC	CASSNLQGTKDEQFF
NA	TRBV9	NA	TRBJ2-7	TGTGCCAGCAGCGTGGAGGGAGACAGTTCTCGATCCGAGCAGTACTTC	CASSVEGDSSRSEQYF
NA	TRBV6-4	NA	TRBJ1-2	TGTGCCAGCAGTGAAGCGCTCGGCGGGGCTGGCTACACCTTC	CASSEALGGAGYTF
NA	TRBV9	NA	TRBJ2-5	TGTGCCAGCAGCGTAGGAATGGGGAGGCTAGAGACCCAGTACTTC	CASSVGMGRLETQYF
NA	TRBV9	TRBD2	TRBJ2-3	TGTGCCAGCAGCATATGGACTAGCGGGAGCACAGATACGCAGTATTTT	CASSIWTSGSTDTQYF
NA	TRBV6-1	TRBD1	TRBJ1-3	TGTGCCAGCAGGCAGGGGGACTCTGGAAACACCATATATTTT	CASRQGDSGNTIYF
NA	TRBV5-6	NA	TRBJ1-1	TGTGCCAGCAGCACCCCCGGGGCCATGAACACTGAAGCTTTCTTT	CASSTPGAMNTEAFF
few	TRBV30	TRBD1	TRBJ1-6	TGTGCCTGGAGTGTACTGACAGGGGATTCACCCCTCCACTTT	CAWSVLTGDSPLHF
NA	TRBV11-1	TRBD1	TRBJ1-2	TGTGCCAGCAGCTTTCTGGGACAGGGGGCCTTTGGCTACACCTTC	CASSFLGQGAFGYTF
NA	TRBV7-2	NA	TRBJ1-3	TGTGCCAGCAGCTTCGGTAGTGTGGCTGGAAACACCATATATTTT	CASSFGSVAGNTIYF
NA	TRBV2	NA	TRBJ2-2	TGTGCCAGCAAACAAATAGGGGGGAACACCGGGGAGCTGTTTTTT	CASKQIGGNTGELFF
NA	TRBV9	NA	TRBJ1-2	TGTGCCAGCACGGACGGGGGAAGGCCACCGGCGCAGGGCTACACCTTC	CASTDGGRPPAQGYTF
NA	TRBV10-2	NA	TRBJ2-7	TGCGCCAGCAGAAGAGACGCCACCTACGAGCAGTACTTC	CASRRDATYEQYF
few	TRBV29-1	NA	TRBJ2-3	TGCAGCGTTGACGGCGCCTATACGCAGTATTTT	CSVDGAYTQYF
NA	TRBV18	NA	TRBJ2-7	TGTGCCAGCTCACCCCTGGACGGCTACGAGCAGTACTTC	CASSPLDGYEQYF
NA	TRBV5-8	NA	TRBJ1-1	TGTGCCAGCAGCTTGGCGGGGCACACTGAAGCTTTCTTT	CASSLAGHTEAFF
NA	TRBV5-1	TRBD1	TRBJ1-6	TGCGCCAGCAGCTTGGGGGGACAGGGGAATTCACCCCTCCACTTT	CASSLGGQGNSPLHF
NA	TRBV14	NA	TRBJ1-2	TGTGCCAGCAGCCCCATCCTTGGGACGACGGATGGCTACACCTTC	CASSPILGTTDGYTF
NA	TRBV7-2	NA	TRBJ2-7	TGTGCCAGCAGGCCCTTAACTAGAGCCTACGAGCAGTACTTC	CASRPLTRAYEQYF
NA	TRBV19	NA	TRBJ2-3	TGTGCCAGTAGTATAGGTGGTGTGGGGGGCACAGATACGCAGTATTTT	CASSIGGVGGTDTQYF
NA	TRBV6-1	TRBD1	TRBJ1-4	TGTGCCAGCAGTAAGACAGGGAGGGAAAAACTGTTTTTT	CASSKTGREKLFF
NA	TRBV19	NA	TRBJ1-2	TGTGCCAGTAGTTATGGGCGGGACTATGGCTACACCTTC	CASSYGRDYGYTF
NA	TRBV7-8	NA	TRBJ1-1	TGTGCCAGCAGCTTAGGGGAGAACACTGAAGCTTTCTTT	CASSLGENTEAFF
NA	TRBV7-2	TRBD2	TRBJ2-5	TGTGCCAGCAGTTCACCCCAACTAGCGGGAGGAGAGACCCAGTACTTC	CASSSPQLAGGETQYF
NA	TRBV30	TRBD2	TRBJ2-7	TGTGCCTGGAGTGGGACTAGCGGGGGGTACGAGCAGTACTTC	CAWSGTSGGYEQYF